The TCR beta chain under discussion was sequenced for a study of cytomegalovirus exposure and HLA in healthy donors. At the time of sampling, donors were nominally healthy, though unrecorded immune exposures were likely. Both 60 Vbeta primers and 13 Jbeta primers went into the PCR. Sequencing was performed with immunoSEQ multiplex PCR; in TCRdb, only in-frame clones are kept and a portion is missing. This sample contains 130,000 or so clones. Whole-study findings and limits: From TCR beta sequences, most subjects' HLA-A and HLA-B alleles were reportedly predicted accurately. Later analysis showed TCR association rates varying by HLA locus, highest for DRB1 and lowest for HLA-C. Most TCR sequences were uncommon, yet certain public TCRs appeared in many donors.

Trimming shortened V by 4 bases and J by 4 bases, and 9 bases separated the two germline ends. The CDR3 loop spans 13 amino acids. Per germline, CDR1 SGDLS and CDR2 YYNGEE. As concerns this clone: Its target is not known. This same CDR3 is encoded by further DNA sequences in the sample.

The V gene is TRBV9, the J gene TRBJ1-5; D may be TRBD1 (6 bases). Sequenced sample: PBMCs. This receptor was taken from a young woman in good health and CMV-seronegative. As DNA, the CDR3 is TGTGCCAGCAGCAAGGACAGTAATCAGCCCCAGCATTTT. Translation gives CASSKDSNQPQHF.